This section outlines one T cell receptor beta chain sequence together with its context. Its matching antigen is unknown. TCRdb's table, derived via immunoSEQ multiplex PCR, lists solely in-frame clones and lacks some. Found here are 90,000 to 100,000 clones, 85% to 90% of them singletons; the top ten hold 0.3% to 0.4%. These data originate in a study of OX40 agonist ivuxolimab in advanced cancers. Overall study: Melanoma, hepatocellular carcinoma, head and neck or renal cell cancer occurred in dose-escalation patients. Prior anti-PD-1, anti-PD-L1 or anti-CTLA-4 therapy did not bar entry, and 40% to 45% had some. Study-level findings and limits: At 0.1 to 3.0 mg/kg and by week 6, CD4+ and CD8+ T cells in the blood had expanded clonally.

V lost 1 base, J lost 7 bases, and 4 bases stayed unmatched. Germline lookup yields CDR1 MGHRA and CDR2 YSYEKL. This CDR3 region has 15 residues. The sequences come from CD4+ or CD8+ T cells sorted from blood, collected in a trial of the OX40 agonist ivuxolimab. This TCR came from an adult with an advanced solid tumor such as melanoma, head and neck, liver or kidney cancer. The rearrangement uses TRBV4-1 and TRBJ2-1; 10 bases are shared with TRBD2. CDR3 sequence reads: CASSQASGSRNEQFF. In DNA form, the CDR3 reads TGCGCCAGCAGCCAAGCTAGCGGGAGCCGAAATGAGCAGTTCTTC.